The 23 T cell receptor beta chains below all came from one sample that was sequenced in a study of Ad26.COV2.S vaccination and SARS-CoV-2 variants. The protocol was immunoSEQ multiplex PCR, while the TCRdb copy is restricted to in-frame clones and leaves out a portion. The table records fewer than 500,000 clones, 89% of them present only once. Treatment of the sample: around 19 received Ad26.COV2.S at low or high dose, single or two shots; 5 received placebo; per-sample allocation not given. Vaccine and placebo recipients were sampled on day 63 after the first injection. The starting material was peripheral blood, obtained in a trial of Ad26.COV2.S vaccine versus placebo. The receptors originated from a person aged 18-60 years who received the Ad26.COV2.S COVID-19 vaccine or a placebo.

The chain combines TRBV5-6 with TRBJ1-5; D possibly corresponds to TRBD1 (5 bases). V dropped 4 bases and J dropped 7 bases, with 12 bases sitting between them. The CDR3 totals 13 residues. Germline-derived CDR1 and CDR2 are SGHDT and YYEEEE. As DNA, the CDR3 is TGTGCCAGCAGCCGGGGGGATTACCAGCCCCAGCATTTT. This translates into CASSRGDYQPQHF.

This clone was observed a handful of times. The rearrangement joins TRBV6-5 to TRBJ1-1; D not resolved. V lost 3 bases to trimming and J lost 4 bases, with 3 bases between them. The CDR3 consists of 11 residues. In germline, CDR1 is MNHEY, CDR2 SVGAGI. The CDR3 spells CASSYLTEAFF. As DNA, the CDR3 is TGTGCCAGCAGTTATCTCACTGAAGCTTTCTTT.

Turning to this clone: In the same sample, other DNA sequences code for this CDR3. Here the CDR3 reads CASTSGSYEQYV. In nucleotides, the CDR3 is TGTGCCAGCACTAGCGGGAGCTACGAGCAGTACGTC. The chain has TRBV6-5 and TRBJ2-7; 10 positions match TRBD2. V trimming: 7 bases; J trimming: 3 bases; junction bases outside the gene matches: 0. The CDR3 has 12 residues. Germline values: CDR1 MNHEY, CDR2 SVGAGI.

V usage is TRBV18 and J usage is TRBJ1-4; 7 bases line up with TRBD1. CDR3 length: 15 residues. Per the germline V gene, CDR1 is KGHSH and CDR2 is LQKENI. The junction had 2 bases not matched to a gene; V was cut back by 1 base and J by 3 bases. Here the CDR3 DNA reads TGTGCCAGCTCACCACAGGGGGCGGCTAATGAAAAACTGTTTTTT. It codes for CASSPQGAANEKLFF.

The CDR3 DNA reads as TGTGCCTGGACGGAGGGGTTGACAGGGGGCTACAGCTCTGGAAACACCATATATTTT. It codes for CAWTEGLTGGYSSGNTIYF. The chain has TRBV30 and TRBJ1-3; 10 bases match TRBD1. V was clipped by 4 bases and J by 0 bases; unmatched bases: 15. The CDR3 has 19 amino acids. Germline V gene data show CDR1 as GTSNPN and CDR2 as SVGIG (reference sequence).

The chain combines TRBV5-6 with TRBJ1-6, with 9 bases lining up with TRBD1. The germline V gene encodes CDR1 SGHDT and CDR2 YYEEEE. V was pared by 2 bases and J by 8 bases, with 2 bases of the junction left unmatched. The CDR3 is 14 residues long. DNA for the CDR3: TGTGCCAGCAGCTTCAGGGACAGGGATTCACCCCTCCACTTT. This translates into CASSFRDRDSPLHF.

CDR3 loop: CASTLLAGALGEQFF. The CDR3 region has the DNA TGTGCCAGCACTCTACTAGCGGGAGCATTGGGTGAGCAGTTCTTC. The V and J genes are TRBV27 and TRBJ2-1, with 11 positions matching TRBD2. Losses at the gene ends were 7 bases for V and 9 bases for J; bases not matched to a gene: 11. Germline-derived CDR1 and CDR2 are MNHEY and SMNVEV (reference sequence). The CDR3 spans 15 residues.

This clone was seen a handful of times. The CDR3 bases are TGTGCCAGCAGAGAGGACAGGGGGCTGACTGAAGCTTTCTTT. Its protein product is CASREDRGLTEAFF. The V and J genes are TRBV2 and TRBJ1-1, with 11 bases identical to TRBD1. In germline, CDR1 is SNHLY, CDR2 FYNNEI. The V segment lost 6 bases and the J segment 5 bases; nucleotides outside the gene matches: 5. This CDR3 is built from 14 residues.

The V call is TRBV5-4, the J call TRBJ2-3, with D possibly matching TRBD1 (5 bases). CDR1 and CDR2 (germline): SGHNT, YYREEE (reference sequence). The CDR3 is 14 amino acids. V was pared by 2 bases and J by 2 bases, with 9 bases between. The chain's CDR3 is CASSLQAFTDTQYF. DNA of the CDR3: TGTGCCAGCAGCTTACAGGCTTTCACAGATACGCAGTATTTT.

V and J are TRBV29-1 and TRBJ2-7, with 9 bases fitting TRBD2. The CDR3 loop spans 14 amino acids. The germline V gene has CDR1 SQVTM and CDR2 ANQGSEA. Unmatched junction bases numbered 8, after V lost 5 bases and J lost 3 bases. CDR3 region: CSVQSGGTYYEQYF. As DNA, the CDR3 is TGCAGCGTTCAAAGCGGGGGGACTTACTACGAGCAGTACTTC.

This chain uses TRBV2 with TRBJ2-3; TRBD2 matches at 7 bases. Trimming removed 7 bases from V and 2 bases from J; junction bases left unmatched: 12. CDR3 length equals 16 residues. Germline-derived CDR1 and CDR2 are SNHLY and FYNNEI. CDR3 loop: CASKSMGTTFTDTQYF. DNA of the CDR3: TGTGCCAGCAAATCGATGGGGACTACTTTCACAGATACGCAGTATTTT.

The rearrangement uses TRBV2 and TRBJ1-4, with 9 bases aligning to TRBD1. Germline CDR1 reads SNHLY; CDR2 reads FYNNEI. The CDR3 has 13 residues. Unmatched junction bases numbered 2, after V lost 7 bases and J lost 5 bases. As DNA, the CDR3 is TGTGCCAGCACCGGGACAGGGAATGAAAAACTGTTTTTT. Its protein product is CASTGTGNEKLFF. The full variable domain, its missing parts supplied by reference TRBV2 and TRBJ1-4, is EPEVTQTPSHQVTQMGQEVILRCVPISNHLYFYWYRQILGQKVEFLVSFYNNEISEKSEIFDDQFSVERPDGSNFTLKIRSTKLEDSAMYFCASTGTGNEKLFFGSGTQLSVL.

CDR3: CASSPIGQVTEAFF. The CDR3 coding sequence is TGCGCCAGCAGCCCCATAGGACAGGTCACTGAAGCTTTCTTT. The chain links TRBV5-1 to TRBJ1-1; TRBD1 aligns across 7 bases. Germline V gene lookup returns CDR1 SGHRS and CDR2 YFSETQ. Germline trimming cut 4 bases from V and 4 bases from J; bases unmatched to any gene: 7. This CDR3 comprises 14 residues.

The chain links TRBV7-3 to TRBJ2-1, with 9 bases identical to TRBD2. The germline V gene encodes CDR1 SGHTA and CDR2 FQGTGA. The CDR3 loop spans 17 amino acids. Losses at the gene ends were 5 bases for V and 9 bases for J; bases not matched to a gene: 17. The CDR3 DNA is TGTGCCAGCAGCCCCCATGGCGGGGGGGCCGTCGGTGGTGAGCAGTTCTTC. Its translation is CASSPHGGGAVGGEQFF.

The chain combines TRBV21-1 with TRBJ2-7; the DNA was not used to check the table's D call, TRBD1. TRBV21-1 is termed a pseudogene. The CDR3 length is 11 residues. In DNA, the CDR3 is TGTGCCAGCAACAAAACAGGGACAGGGGATGTC. It encodes CASNKTGTGDV.

In this sample, this clone turned up once. This chain links TRBV7-2 with TRBJ2-3; D remains unclear. Trimming cost V 3 bases and J 5 bases, with 12 bases left between them. The CDR3 loop spans 14 amino acids. From germline, CDR1 is SGHTA and CDR2 FQGNSA. The CDR3 nucleotides read TGTGCCAGCAGCTTTAACCGTGTCGGAGATACGCAGTATTTT. Its translation is CASSFNRVGDTQYF.

This clone has only a few counts. The chain carries TRBV7-3 and TRBJ1-6, with 7 bases that match TRBD1. J was trimmed by 7 bases and V by 4 bases; bases with no gene match: 7. CDR1 is SGHTA and CDR2 is FQGTGA in the germline V gene. This CDR3 contains 15 residues. The CDR3 sequence is CASSSQGLPNSPLHF. The CDR3 region has the DNA TGTGCCAGCAGCTCACAGGGGTTACCGAATTCACCCCTCCACTTT. The full variable domain, rest sourced from reference TRBV7-3 and TRBJ1-6, is GAGVSQTPSNKVTEKGKYVELRCDPISGHTALYWYRQSLGQGPEFLIYFQGTGAADDSGLPNDRFFAVRPEGSVSTLKIQRTERGDSAVYLCASSSQGLPNSPLHFGNGTRLTVT.

This clone was seen only once. The chain carries TRBV4-3 and TRBJ2-2; TRBD2 aligns across 15 bases. The germline V gene encodes CDR1 LGHNA and CDR2 YSLEER. The CDR3 contains 20 residues. V was pared by 4 bases and J by 6 bases, with 15 bases of the junction left unmatched. The CDR3 bases are TGCGCCAGCAGCCCCCACCCCGGACTAGCGGGGGGGCGGTTTCCCGGGGAGCTGTTTTTT. Its protein product is CASSPHPGLAGGRFPGELFF.

Only one count was recorded for this clone. J is TRBJ1-3 and V is TRBV28; D is perhaps TRBD1 (6 bases). The V and J ends lost 3 bases and 2 bases respectively, with 17 bases between them. This CDR3 is 17 amino acids long. From germline, CDR1 is MDHEN and CDR2 SYDVKM. This CDR3 reads CASSFAPSRGPGNTIYF. For the CDR3, the DNA is TGTGCCAGCAGTTTTGCCCCCTCCCGGGGGCCTGGAAACACCATATATTTT.

This sequence joins TRBV29-1 and TRBJ2-1; TRBD2 matches at 7 bases. The CDR3 runs 13 residues. Germline V gene sequence: CDR1 SQVTM, CDR2 ANQGSEA. V lost 7 bases, J lost 8 bases, and 11 bases stayed unmatched. As DNA, the CDR3 is TGCAGCGCTCGATTAGGCGCGGGGGATGAGCAGTTCTTC. It translates to CSARLGAGDEQFF.

V usage is TRBV14 and J usage is TRBJ1-1; the D gene is possibly TRBD1 (5 bases). The CDR3 has 13 residues. Germline CDR1 reads SGHDN; CDR2 reads FVKESK. Trimming left V 1 base short and J 5 bases short, with 8 bases between. Written as DNA, the CDR3 is TGTGCCAGCAGCCAAGGGGGGTGGACTGAAGCTTTCTTT. Encoded protein: CASSQGGWTEAFF.

The chain couples TRBV5-8 to TRBJ1-6, with D perhaps TRBD1 (6 bases). V was shortened by 2 bases and J by 9 bases, with 12 bases between the two germline ends. This CDR3 contains 14 residues. The germline CDR1 and CDR2 sequences are SGHTS and YDEGEE. DNA for the CDR3: TGTGCCAGCAGCTTCAGGGGAAAGGGTTCACCCCTCCACTTT. Protein: CASSFRGKGSPLHF.

The chain employs TRBV5-4 and TRBJ2-1; D remains ambiguous. Germline V gene lookup returns CDR1 SGHNT and CDR2 YYREEE (reference sequence). With 1 base removed from V and 0 bases from J, the gap between germline ends came to 5 bases. This CDR3 contains 14 residues. The CDR3 bases are TGTGCCAGCAGCTTGAGGAGCTCCTACAATGAGCAGTTCTTC. It codes for CASSLRSSYNEQFF.